Listed below are T cell receptor beta chains from one sample, sequenced in a study of CD8 T cells in ankylosing spondylitis. TCRdb recomputed calls from the 5' RACE reads with MiXCR, one row per CDR3 protein. The sample consists of about 420,000 distinct CDR3 sequences, 20% to 25% of them appearing once. Sequencing was performed on blood, either unsorted or a sorted T cell fraction (not recorded which). Receptors originate from a male donor with ankylosing spondylitis. Both conserved end residues are part of each CDR3. The D gene is left open where the match is weak. The size of a clone is reported for some rows only, either as once, few or many, or as a class for expanded clones.

j_call clone_size v_call d_call cdr3_nt cdr3_aa
TRBJ2-7 few TRBV2 . TGTGCCAGCAGTCCCGTCCGGACGGTCTCCTACGAGCAGTACTTC CASSPVRTVSYEQYF
TRBJ2-5 . TRBV20-1 . TGCAGTGCTCTAAGGAAGACCCAGTACTTC CSALRKTQYF
TRBJ1-2 . TRBV10-3 TRBD1 TGTGCCATCAGTGGTAGACAGGGGGCTATCGACTATGGCTACACCTTC CAISGRQGAIDYGYTF
TRBJ2-7 few TRBV28 . TGTGCTCGCCTCGGGGACTGCTCCTACGAGCAGTACTTC CARLGDCSYEQYF
TRBJ1-5 . TRBV12-5 . TGTGCTAGTGGTTTGCCGAATCAGCCCCAGCATTTT CASGLPNQPQHF
TRBJ1-4 . TRBV6-1 . TGTGCCAGCAGTCCCGGTGGGCAGGTCCTTGAAAAACTGTTTTTT CASSPGGQVLEKLFF
TRBJ2-2 . TRBV3-1 . TGTGCCAGCACCCCCCCGTCCGGCACCGGGGAGCTGTTTTTT CASTPPSGTGELFF
TRBJ1-2 few TRBV6-1 . TGTGCCAGCAGTCTTTCCCATGCGAGTCCCTATGGCTACACCTTC CASSLSHASPYGYTF
TRBJ2-2 . TRBV4-3 . TGCGCCAGCAGCCGCTCCGGACCCGCGACCGGGGAGCTGTTTTTT CASSRSGPATGELFF
TRBJ2-1 . TRBV6-2/TRBV6-3 . TGTGCCAGCAGACCCGGGGACAATGAGCAGTTCTTC CASRPGDNEQFF
TRBJ2-7 few TRBV6-5 . TGTGCCAGCAGTTCTCCCTCTGGGAACTCCTACGAGCAGTACTTC CASSSPSGNSYEQYF
TRBJ2-5 . TRBV7-8 . TGTGCCAGCAGCCACGGAAGGCAAGAGACCCAGTACTTC CASSHGRQETQYF
TRBJ2-1 few TRBV20-1 TRBD2 TGCAGTGCTAGAGATCCCCGAACGGGGGGATACAATGAGCAGTTCTTC CSARDPRTGGYNEQFF
TRBJ2-4 . TRBV20-1 . TGCAGTGCTAGAGATAATAGCGTAGCCAAAAACATTCAGTACTTC CSARDNSVAKNIQYF
TRBJ2-1 . TRBV12-3/TRBV12-4 TRBD2 TGTGCCAGCAGTTTTGGACTAGCGGGAGGTTTAGGTGAGCAGTTCTTC CASSFGLAGGLGEQFF
TRBJ2-5 . TRBV18 TRBD2 TGTGCCAGCTCACCCGCCCTAGCGGGAGTGCAGTACTTC CASSPALAGVQYF
TRBJ2-2 few TRBV5-1 . TGCGCCAGCAGCCCTAACTACCAGAACACCGGGGAGCTGTTTTTT CASSPNYQNTGELFF
TRBJ1-4 few TRBV6-2/TRBV6-3 TRBD1 TGTGCCAGCAGTTACGCGGGACAGCTTAATGAAAAACTGTTTTTT CASSYAGQLNEKLFF
TRBJ1-1 . TRBV7-9 . TGTGCCAGCAGCTTCGCAGGAACGAACACTGAAGCTTTCTTT CASSFAGTNTEAFF
TRBJ2-1 . TRBV12-3/TRBV12-4 TRBD2 TGTGCCAGCATAGAGTCGGGGGAGGGCCCTTATGAGCAGTTCTTC CASIESGEGPYEQFF
TRBJ1-5 . TRBV12-3/TRBV12-4 . TGTGCCAGCAGTCTACATAATCAGCCCCAGCATTTT CASSLHNQPQHF
TRBJ1-6 few TRBV29-1 . TGCAGCGTTAAGGGACCGGGGGTAGGACCCCTCCACTTT CSVKGPGVGPLHF
TRBJ2-3 . TRBV13 TRBD2 TGTGCCAGCAGCTCTTTAGCGGGGGTTTCTAGCACAGATACGCAGTATTTT CASSSLAGVSSTDTQYF
TRBJ2-7 few TRBV18 TRBD2 TGTGCCAGCTCTCCTTCCGCGGGAGGCACCTACGAGCAGTACTTC CASSPSAGGTYEQYF